These T cell receptor beta chains were read from a single sample in a study of molecular identifiers for immune sequencing clone quantification. Each CDR3 protein gets one entry after TCRdb re-called the PCR reads with MiXCR. Among 550,000 to 750,000 distinct CDR3 sequences listed, about 20% were seen once. Sequenced: naive CD8+ T cells from blood, with Jurkat cell RNA spiked in. The source is a human donor in good health. Some libraries in this study had Jurkat cell RNA spiked in. Each CDR3 is given with its conserved first and last residue. Fields, in order: clone size, V gene, J gene, D gene, CDR3 DNA, CDR3 protein. D genes are given only for firm matches. A clone size is listed for some rows: how often the clone was seen (once, few, many), or a class if it is expanded.

few	TRBV30	TRBJ1-1	-	TGTGCCTGGGGGGGTAACACTGAAGCTTTCTTT	CAWGGNTEAFF
many	TRBV5-6	TRBJ2-6	TRBD2	TGTGCCAGCAGCTTACTAGCGGGGGGCGTGGTAGGTGGGGCCAACGTCCTGACTTTC	CASSLLAGGVVGGANVLTF
many	TRBV4-3	TRBJ2-7	-	TGCGCCAGCAGCCAAGGACAGAGGACCTACGAGCAGTACTTC	CASSQGQRTYEQYF
many	TRBV11-2	TRBJ2-7	-	TGTGCCAGCAGCTTAGAAGTGACGGGATACGAGCAGTACTTC	CASSLEVTGYEQYF
few	TRBV28	TRBJ2-7	TRBD2	TGTGCCAGCAGTCGAGCGGGAGGGCCTCACGAGCAGTACTTC	CASSRAGGPHEQYF
-	TRBV20-1	TRBJ1-6	TRBD1	TGCAGTGCTTCACACAGGGGTAATTCACCCCTCCACTTT	CSASHRGNSPLHF
many	TRBV29-1	TRBJ1-1	-	TGCAGCGTTGGGATGGGACAATCTCCTGAAGCTTTCTTT	CSVGMGQSPEAFF
many	TRBV20-1	TRBJ2-7	-	TGCAGTGCTCGTCCGAGGGGCATGTACGAGCAGTACTTC	CSARPRGMYEQYF
-	TRBV29-1	TRBJ1-1	-	TGCAGCGTTGTTTCTGAGGCTCTGAACACTGAAGCTTCCTTT	CSVVSEALNTEASF
few	TRBV12-3/TRBV12-4	TRBJ2-6	TRBD1	TGTGCCAGCAGTCAAGACAGGGGTGCCAACGTCCTGACTTTC	CASSQDRGANVLTF
many	TRBV12-3/TRBV12-4	TRBJ1-1	-	TGTGCCAGCAGTTTCGGGGGGCACACTGAAGCTTTCTTT	CASSFGGHTEAFF
few	TRBV20-1	TRBJ2-5	TRBD2	TGCAGTGCCCAGTCCCAGCGGGGGGTCCAAGAGGCCCAGTACTTC	CSAQSQRGVQEAQYF
many	TRBV6-6	TRBJ2-3	TRBD1	TGTGCCAGCAGTTTTACGGGACAGGGCAGAGATACGCAGTATTTT	CASSFTGQGRDTQYF
few	TRBV27	TRBJ2-3	TRBD2	TGTGCCAGCAGTTCAGGGACTAGCGGGATCCTTTGGGATACGCAGTATTTT	CASSSGTSGILWDTQYF
few	TRBV20-1	TRBJ2-7	-	TGCAGTGCTAGAGATTCCTCCGGGACCAAAGCCTACGAGCAGTACTTC	CSARDSSGTKAYEQYF
few	TRBV6-2/TRBV6-3	TRBJ2-3	-	TGTGCCAGCAGTTATTCGGCAGATACCACAGATACGCAGTATTTT	CASSYSADTTDTQYF
-	TRBV2	TRBJ2-3	TRBD2	TGTGCCACGACACTAGCGGGGGGCACAGATACGCCGTATTTT	CATTLAGGTDTPYF
many	TRBV27	TRBJ2-5	-	TGTGCCAGCAGTTTATTGGGGGGTGGCCAAGAGACCCAGTACTTC	CASSLLGGGQETQYF
-	TRBV27	TRBJ2-7	-	TGTGCCAGCAGTTCCAGCGGCATTGAGGAGCAGTACTTC	CASSSSGIEEQYF
many	TRBV6-6	TRBJ2-1	-	TGTGCCAGCAGTTACGGGAGCGAGCAGTTCTTC	CASSYGSEQFF
many	TRBV29-1	TRBJ2-2	-	TGCAGCGTTGAGAGGGATGACGGGGAGCTGTTTTTT	CSVERDDGELFF
many	TRBV6-1	TRBJ2-1	-	TGTGCCAGCAGTGGGCTATTCCAGGGGTACAATGAGCAGTTCTTC	CASSGLFQGYNEQFF
many	TRBV7-9	TRBJ1-6	-	TGTGCCAGCAGCTTTGAGGGCTCACCCCTCCACTTT	CASSFEGSPLHF
-	TRBV20-1	TRBJ2-5	TRBD2	TGCAGTGCTAGAGAGGCGAAGCGGGGGGCTACCCAAGAGACCCAGTACTTC	CSAREAKRGATQETQYF
many	TRBV6-2/TRBV6-3	TRBJ2-3	-	TGTGCCAGCAGTAGGACATCGTTAAGCACAGATACGCAGTATTTT	CASSRTSLSTDTQYF
many	TRBV28	TRBJ1-2	-	TGTGCCAGCAGTTTATGGCAGACCGCTAACTATGGCTACACCTTC	CASSLWQTANYGYTF
many	TRBV6-2/TRBV6-3	TRBJ2-5	-	TGTGCCAGCAGCACCGCCGCGGGATTACCACCCCAGTACTTC	CASSTAAGLPPQYF
many	TRBV30	TRBJ2-1	-	TGTGCCTGGAGCGGACTCCTCAATGAGCAGTTCTTC	CAWSGLLNEQFF
many	TRBV7-9	TRBJ2-7	TRBD2	TGTGCCAGCAGCCAAGTAGCGGGAGCCACTTACGAGCAGTACTTC	CASSQVAGATYEQYF
many	TRBV6-6	TRBJ1-1	TRBD1	TGTGCCAGCTACCTGGGGGACAGGGAAGCTTTCTTT	CASYLGDREAFF
many	TRBV7-2	TRBJ2-3	-	TGTGCCAGCAGCTTAGAACAGGGACTCACAGATACGCAGTATTTT	CASSLEQGLTDTQYF
many	TRBV20-1	TRBJ2-7	-	TGCAGTGCTAGTCCGGACAGACCCTACGAGCAGTACTTC	CSASPDRPYEQYF
-	TRBV6-2/TRBV6-3	TRBJ1-1	-	TGTGCCAGCAGTTGGAGGGTGAACACTGAAGCTTTCTTT	CASSWRVNTEAFF
many	TRBV6-5	TRBJ2-3	-	TGTGCCAGCAGTTTCAAGACAGGCATTGATACAGATACGCAGTATTTT	CASSFKTGIDTDTQYF
few	TRBV29-1	TRBJ2-3	TRBD2	TGCAGCGTTGGAGGACTAGAAACGTATTTT	CSVGGLETYF
many	TRBV19	TRBJ2-2	-	TGTGCCAGCAGAGGAGAGAACACCGGGGAGCTGTTTTTT	CASRGENTGELFF
many	TRBV6-5	TRBJ2-5	-	TGTGCCAGCAGTTACGGCCCGGTTGATCCCCAGTACTTC	CASSYGPVDPQYF
many	TRBV5-1	TRBJ1-4	TRBD1	TGCGCCAGCAGCACCGGACAGGCAACTAATGAAAAACTGTTTTTT	CASSTGQATNEKLFF
-	TRBV11-2	TRBJ2-1	-	TGTGCCAGCAGCTTAGATAGGGGGTCGGATGAGCAGTTCTTC	CASSLDRGSDEQFF
-	TRBV7-6	TRBJ2-2	-	TGTGCCAGCAGCCCAACCGGGTACGGGGAGCTGTTTTTT	CASSPTGYGELFF
-	TRBV7-9	TRBJ2-7	TRBD1	TGTGCCAGCAGCCTCAGCCTTGAGACAGGGTCCTACGAGCAGTACTTC	CASSLSLETGSYEQYF
-	TRBV2	TRBJ2-7	TRBD1	TGTGTCGTAGACCCGGACAGGGAAGGTCTCAACTACGAGCAGTACTTC	CVVDPDREGLNYEQYF
many	TRBV28	TRBJ1-6	TRBD1	TGTGCCAGCAGTCTGCAGGACAGGGTGGATTCACCCCTCCACTTT	CASSLQDRVDSPLHF
-	TRBV2	TRBJ2-7	-	TGTGCCAGCAGAACCGGGGTTGGGTACGAGCAGTACTTC	CASRTGVGYEQYF
-	TRBV19	TRBJ1-1	TRBD1	TGTGCCAGTAGTACACCGACAGGGGCTTACACTGAAGCTCTCTTT	CASSTPTGAYTEALF
-	TRBV6-2/TRBV6-3	TRBJ2-7	TRBD1	TGTGCCAGCAGTTACGAGGGACAGGCATCCTACGAGCAGTACTTC	CASSYEGQASYEQYF
many	TRBV12-3/TRBV12-4	TRBJ2-5	TRBD2	TGTGCCAGCAGACGTCGACTAGCGGGGGGCCAAGAGACCCAGTACTTC	CASRRRLAGGQETQYF